This is a list of T cell receptor beta chains from one sample in a study of cytotoxic CD8 clonotypes in ibrutinib-treated CLL. Assay: immunoSEQ multiplex PCR; the TCRdb copy retains only in-frame clones and omits some. Of about 130,000 clones in the sample, approximately 80% are singletons; the top ten hold roughly 13%. Sequences were derived from PBMCs, sampled after 12 months of ibrutinib treatment. The receptors derive from a human donor with chronic lymphocytic leukemia. Each CDR3 is given with its conserved first and last residue. D genes are given only for firm matches.

v_gene,j_gene,d_gene,CDR3aa
TRBV7-3,TRBJ2-1,TRBD2,CASSLSGSNNEQFF
TRBV7-6,TRBJ2-5,TRBD2,CASSLGVPRGGQETQYF
TRBV12-5,TRBJ2-3,NA,CASGFNGADTQYF
TRBV5-1,TRBJ1-2,TRBD1,CASSKGQGANYGYTF
TRBV7-5,TRBJ2-7,NA,CVRSYGLAGREQYF
TRBV2,TRBJ2-1,TRBD2,CASSTKASGRENSYNEQFF
TRBV6-5,TRBJ2-7,NA,CASSTGTKSSYEQYF
TRBV9,TRBJ2-1,NA,CASSLTSKVEQFF
TRBV5-5,TRBJ2-7,NA,CASSLVQDYEQYF
TRBV9,TRBJ2-7,NA,CASSTTGTDIHEQYF
TRBV6-5,TRBJ2-3,NA,CASRRADTQYF
TRBV13,TRBJ1-1,NA,CASSPRMNTEAFF
TRBV14,TRBJ1-1,NA,CASSLNPVPTEAFF
TRBV5-4,TRBJ1-4,NA,CASSSGPIPTNEKLFF
TRBV5-4,TRBJ2-1,TRBD2,CASSPPGGLPTYNEQFF
TRBV7-3,TRBJ2-1,TRBD2,CASSQQREAYNEQFF
TRBV2,TRBJ2-5,NA,CASSEGLAWETQYF
TRBV19,TRBJ2-7,NA,CASSIGGFLYEQYF
TRBV30,TRBJ2-7,NA,CAWSVRGYEQYF
TRBV6-1,TRBJ2-1,TRBD1,CASSVMTGVGSYNEQFF
TRBV20-1,TRBJ2-1,TRBD1,CSPGQGIEQFF
TRBV7-2,TRBJ2-2,NA,CASSFSNTGELFF
TRBV28,TRBJ2-3,NA,CASSSLSERSTDTQYF
TRBV10-3,TRBJ2-7,TRBD2,CAISLGLADPYEQYF
TRBV19,TRBJ1-2,TRBD1,CASRRTGSSNYGYTF
TRBV10-2,TRBJ1-3,TRBD1,CASREWTGSGNTIYF
TRBV5-1,TRBJ1-1,NA,CASSHDRFMNTEAFF
TRBV18,TRBJ2-7,NA,CASSPRLYEQYF
TRBV5-4,TRBJ1-2,TRBD1,CASSLGSGDRGRFGYTF
TRBV14,TRBJ1-2,NA,CASSRGALDYGYTF
TRBV7-2,TRBJ2-7,NA,CASSLKGEREQYF
TRBV25-1,TRBJ1-6,NA,CASSVGIFNSPLHF
TRBV5-1,TRBJ2-7,NA,CASSLAGTYEQYF
TRBV7-9,TRBJ2-5,NA,CASSFGGVGETQYF
TRBV10-3,TRBJ2-7,NA,CAIRNLGGSYEQYF
TRBV7-2,TRBJ1-2,TRBD1,CASSAKTGYYGYTF
TRBV7-6,TRBJ2-1,NA,CASSLEDPGGNEQFF
TRBV7-9,TRBJ1-5,TRBD1,CASSLTGGENQPQHF
TRBV6-5,TRBJ2-4,NA,CASSYSLAKNIQYF
TRBV2,TRBJ2-7,NA,CASSRFSYEQYF
TRBV27,TRBJ2-7,TRBD2,CASRTSVYEQYF